The 24 T cell receptor beta chains in this list originate from one sample, sequenced in a study of blood T cell repertoires in COVID-19. Profiling relied on immunoSEQ multiplex PCR, and the TCRdb table lists in-frame clones only, not all of them. The table lists around 170,000 clones, approximately 83% of them singletons. The sequenced sample was peripheral blood. Every receptor here comes from a human donor in a cohort sampled during active COVID-19.

J is TRBJ2-1 and V is TRBV6-2 or TRBV6-3; D might be TRBD1 (5 bases). This CDR3 has 15 residues. V shed 4 bases and J shed 6 bases, with 16 bases lying between them. The germline gives CDR1 MNHEY, CDR2 SVGEGT. CDR3 DNA sequence: TGTGCCAGCAGTTTACGTAGTTTAGGGGCCAATGAGCAGTTCTTC. It encodes CASSLRSLGANEQFF.

Details on this clone: Other DNA sequences of this sample code for an identical CDR3. J is TRBJ1-2 and V is TRBV18, with 8 positions matching TRBD1. The ends lost 6 bases at V and 3 bases at J; junction bases unmatched: 6. This CDR3 comprises 14 residues. Germline V gene sequence: CDR1 KGHSH, CDR2 LQKENI. As DNA, the CDR3 is TGTGCCAGCTCCCCGCAGGGGGCAGACTATGGCTACACCTTC. Its translation: CASSPQGADYGYTF. The full variable domain, in which reference TRBV18 and TRBJ1-2 provide the parts outside the CDR3, is NAGVMQNPRHLVRRRGQEARLRCSPMKGHSHVYWYRQLPEEGLKFMVYLQKENIIDESGMPKERFSAEFPKEGPSILRIQQVVRGDSAAYFCASSPQGADYGYTFGSGTRLTVV.

The rearrangement links TRBV6-6 to TRBJ1-1; D possibly corresponds to TRBD1 (6 bases). This CDR3 is built from 15 residues. V lost 6 bases and J 7 bases, leaving 21 bases between the germline ends. CDR1 and CDR2 from the germline V gene are MNHNY and SVGAGI (reference sequence). The CDR3 protein is CASSPGHFKGGEAFF. CDR3 DNA sequence: TGTGCCAGCAGCCCCGGACATTTCAAAGGGGGTGAAGCTTTCTTT.

The chain is built from TRBV7-2 and TRBJ2-7; 9 nucleotides agree with TRBD1. The CDR3 runs to 15 residues. Germline V gene sequence: CDR1 SGHTA, CDR2 FQGNSA. The trim removed 3 bases at V and 3 bases at J, leaving 6 bases unmatched. Here the CDR3 DNA reads TGTGCCAGCAGCTTTGGGGACAGGGCCAGCTACGAGCAGTACTTC. Residues: CASSFGDRASYEQYF.

The chain recombines TRBV7-6 with TRBJ1-3; D is undetermined. Germline assignment: CDR1 SGHVS and CDR2 FNYEAQ. CDR3 length equals 16 residues. V lost 1 base, J lost 4 bases, and 14 bases lay in between. The CDR3 DNA reads TGTGCCAGCAGCTTAGGGTCGGCAGGCTCGGGAAACACCATATATTTT. Encoded protein: CASSLGSAGSGNTIYF.

On this clone: One end of the junction does not line up with germline, which may come from a read error. The chain is built from TRBV7-7 and TRBJ2-7, with 10 nucleotides matching TRBD1. The CDR3 totals 14 residues. Germline V gives CDR1 SSHAT, CDR2 FNYEAQ (reference sequence). The CDR3 is CASSSGTGVDEQYF. The DNA for the CDR3 is TGTGCTAGCAGCTCCGGGACAGGGGTCGACGAGCAGTACTTC.

The chain employs TRBV27 and TRBJ2-1; 8 positions agree with TRBD2. This CDR3 spans 16 amino acids. Germline V CDR1 and CDR2: MNHEY, SMNVEV (reference sequence). J was trimmed by 2 bases and V by 0 bases; bases with no gene match: 3. CDR3 protein: CASSLSTGLAYNEQFF. In DNA, the CDR3 is TGTGCCAGCAGTTTATCGACGGGACTAGCCTACAATGAGCAGTTCTTC.

This rearrangement joins TRBV20-1 to TRBJ1-1, with TRBD1 identical over 10 bases. Germline loops: CDR1 DFQATT, CDR2 SNEGSKA (reference sequence). Germline trimming cut 2 bases from V and 10 bases from J; bases unmatched to any gene: 1. CDR3 length: 11 amino acids. Written as DNA, the CDR3 is TGCAGTGCTAGAAGACAGGGGGCAGCTTTCTTT. Its protein is CSARRQGAAFF.

The CDR3 protein is CASSLTSGQGGTEAFF. CDR3 DNA sequence: TGTGCCAGCAGCTTAACCTCCGGACAGGGAGGGACTGAAGCTTTCTTT. The J gene is TRBJ1-1, the V gene TRBV7-2, with 8 positions matching TRBD1. The junction had 10 bases not matched to a gene; V was cut back by 2 bases and J by 5 bases. Germline loops: CDR1 SGHTA, CDR2 FQGNSA. The CDR3 has 16 residues.

This chain links TRBV29-1 with TRBJ1-2, with D uncertain. The CDR3 is made up of 12 amino acids. The V end was cut by 4 bases, the J end by 4 bases, with 10 bases between. Germline CDR1 SQVTM, CDR2 ANQGSEA. The chain's CDR3 is CSVVSQRYGYTF. The CDR3 nucleotides read TGCAGCGTTGTTTCACAACGCTATGGCTACACCTTC.

The chain has TRBV10-3 and TRBJ1-5; 8 bases agree with TRBD1. The CDR3 sequence is 15 residues long. V dropped 3 bases and J dropped 6; count of bases not matched to a gene: 7. Germline CDR1 is ENHRY and CDR2 is SYGVKD. CDR3 amino acids: CAISEPQGAGQPQHF. CDR3 coding DNA: TGTGCCATCAGTGAACCCCAGGGGGCCGGTCAGCCCCAGCATTTT.

The gene calls are TRBV27 and TRBJ2-7; D is perhaps TRBD2 (7 bases). The CDR3 consists of 16 residues. Germline CDR1 reads MNHEY; CDR2 reads SMNVEV (reference sequence). With 6 bases removed from V and 3 bases from J, the gap between germline ends came to 21 bases. As DNA, the CDR3 is TGTGCCAGCAGAAGTCGGGGGGCGGGCCCCTACTACGAGCAGTACTTC. Protein product: CASRSRGAGPYYEQYF.

Only one count was recorded for this clone. The rearrangement uses TRBV6-5 and TRBJ1-6; D not resolved. Germline values: CDR1 MNHEY, CDR2 SVGAGI. V was shortened by 0 bases and J by 9 bases, with 12 bases between the two germline ends. The CDR3 loop spans 15 amino acids. As DNA, the CDR3 is TGTGCCAGCAGTTACTCCCAGGCCCCCGGTTCACCCCTCCACTTT. Amino acid sequence: CASSYSQAPGSPLHF.

The chain employs TRBV4-3 and TRBJ1-5; D remains ambiguous. This CDR3 has 16 amino acids. V lost 0 bases, J lost 7 bases, and 16 bases lay in between. Germline V gene sequence: CDR1 LGHNA, CDR2 YSLEER. The CDR3 sequence is CASSQDSHRWEQPQHF. For the CDR3, the DNA is TGCGCCAGCAGCCAAGACTCCCATCGGTGGGAGCAGCCCCAGCATTTT.

The CDR3 DNA reads as TGTGCCAGCAGCCGGGACAGGGGGGACACTGAAGCTTTCTTT. This gives the protein CASSRDRGDTEAFF. V usage is TRBV11-2 and J usage is TRBJ1-1; 11 nucleotides line up with TRBD1. There are 14 residues in the CDR3. Germline loops: CDR1 SGHAT, CDR2 FQNNGV. Losses at the gene ends were 5 bases for V and 3 bases for J; bases not matched to a gene: 2.

The genes are TRBV5-1 and TRBJ2-7; 7 nucleotides match TRBD2. J lost 6 bases, V lost 0 bases, and 6 bases had no gene match. Germline-derived CDR1 and CDR2 are SGHRS and YFSETQ. This CDR3 is built from 14 residues. DNA for the CDR3: TGCGCCAGCAGCTTGGAGACGGGAGGAGGCGAGCAGTACTTC. It is translated as CASSLETGGGEQYF.

This clone was recorded a few times. The chain recombines TRBV15 with TRBJ1-6; D uncertain. The CDR3 has 14 residues. Germline V gene sequence: CDR1 LNHNV, CDR2 YYDKDF (reference sequence). V shed 6 bases and J shed 0 bases, with 6 bases lying between them. The CDR3 bases are TGTGCCACCAGGGTCAGCTCCTATAATTCACCCCTCCACTTT. Residues: CATRVSSYNSPLHF.

The chain recombines TRBV3-1 (or the pseudogene TRBV3-2) with TRBJ1-1, with 8 bases aligning to TRBD1. The CDR3 loop spans 15 amino acids. Germline trimming cut 1 base from V and 5 bases from J; bases unmatched to any gene: 6. The germline V gene has CDR1 LGHDT and CDR2 YNNKEL (reference sequence). The CDR3 nucleotides are TGTGCCAGCAGCCAAGTCCAGGACAGGGTTACTGAAGCTTTCTTT. Protein product: CASSQVQDRVTEAFF.

This chain links TRBV4-1 with TRBJ2-7; tentative D call: TRBD2 (5 bases). V was pared by 1 base and J by 3 bases, with 10 bases between. Germline CDR1 reads MGHRA; CDR2 reads YSYEKL. The CDR3 length is 14 residues. CDR3 amino acids: CASSQGTAIYEQYF. The CDR3 nucleotides read TGCGCCAGCAGCCAAGGGACTGCAATCTACGAGCAGTACTTC.

The chain joins TRBV7-8 to TRBJ2-1, with D possibly matching TRBD2 (7 bases). The ends were cut back, 7 bases at V and 0 bases at J, with 19 bases in the middle. In germline, CDR1 is SGHVS, CDR2 FQNEAQ. The CDR3 is made up of 17 amino acids. The CDR3 here is CASIHRGAPSSYNEQFF. The CDR3 DNA reads as TGTGCCAGCATCCACCGGGGGGCTCCTAGCTCCTACAATGAGCAGTTCTTC.

This sequence joins TRBV28 and TRBJ1-5, with 8 bases lining up with TRBD1. CDR1 and CDR2 from the germline V gene are MDHEN and SYDVKM. After removal of 5 bases from V and 0 bases from J, the junction contained 9 bases not matched to a gene. The CDR3 spans 17 residues. The CDR3 sequence is CASSLPLGQDSNQPQHF. The CDR3 DNA sequence: TGTGCCAGCAGTCTTCCCTTGGGACAGGATAGCAATCAGCCCCAGCATTTT.

The rearrangement links TRBV12-3 or TRBV12-4 to TRBJ2-7; 9 bases agree with TRBD1. The last part of the DNA fits TRBJ2-5 better; the J call may be wrong. This CDR3 spans 13 amino acids. CDR3 sequence reads: CASSVPGQGTQYF. The CDR3 bases are TGTGCCAGCAGCGTCCCGGGACAGGGGACCCAGTACTTC.

DNA for the CDR3: TGTGCCAGCAGCTTGGGGACTAGCGGGAGTAGATTAGAGACCCAGTACTTC. This encodes CASSLGTSGSRLETQYF. The chain carries TRBV5-4 and TRBJ2-5; TRBD2 matches 13 bases. The CDR3 runs 17 residues. With V trimmed by 0 bases and J by 4 bases, 6 bases remained unmatched. Germline lookup yields CDR1 SGHNT and CDR2 YYREEE (reference sequence).

V and J are TRBV5-6 and TRBJ2-7; maybe TRBD1 (5 bases). The germline V and J ends were trimmed by 3 bases and 2 bases, with 18 bases remaining between them. The CDR3 runs 16 residues. Germline CDR1 SGHDT, CDR2 YYEEEE. DNA for the CDR3: TGTGCCAGCAGCTCCCCTGGGCAGGGTGGGACCTACGAGCAGTACTTC. This codes for CASSSPGQGGTYEQYF.